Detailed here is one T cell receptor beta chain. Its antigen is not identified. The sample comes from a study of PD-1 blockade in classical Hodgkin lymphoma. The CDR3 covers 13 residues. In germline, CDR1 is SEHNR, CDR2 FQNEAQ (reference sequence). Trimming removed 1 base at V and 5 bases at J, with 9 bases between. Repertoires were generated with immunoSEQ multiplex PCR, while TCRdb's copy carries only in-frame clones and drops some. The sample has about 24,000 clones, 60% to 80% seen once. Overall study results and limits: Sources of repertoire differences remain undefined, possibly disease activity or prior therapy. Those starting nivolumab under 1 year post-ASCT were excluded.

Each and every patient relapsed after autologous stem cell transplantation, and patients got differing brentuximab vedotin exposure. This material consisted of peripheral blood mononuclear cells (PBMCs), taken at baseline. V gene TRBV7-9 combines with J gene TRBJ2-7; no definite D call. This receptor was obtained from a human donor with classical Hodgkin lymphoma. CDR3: CASSLVSGDEQYF. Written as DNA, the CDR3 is TGTGCCAGCAGCTTAGTCAGTGGGGACGAGCAGTACTTC.